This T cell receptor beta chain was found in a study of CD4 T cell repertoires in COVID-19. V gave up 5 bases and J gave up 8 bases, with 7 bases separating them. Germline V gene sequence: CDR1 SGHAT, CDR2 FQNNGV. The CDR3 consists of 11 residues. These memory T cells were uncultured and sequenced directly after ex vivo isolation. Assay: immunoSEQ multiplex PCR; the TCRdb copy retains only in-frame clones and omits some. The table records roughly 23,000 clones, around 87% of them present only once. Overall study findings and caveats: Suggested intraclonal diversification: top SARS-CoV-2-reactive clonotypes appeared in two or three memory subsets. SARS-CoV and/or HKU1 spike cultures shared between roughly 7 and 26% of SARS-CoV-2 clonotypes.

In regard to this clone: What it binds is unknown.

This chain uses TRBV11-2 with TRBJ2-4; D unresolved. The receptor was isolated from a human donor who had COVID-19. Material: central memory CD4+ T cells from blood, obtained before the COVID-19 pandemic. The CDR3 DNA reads TGTGCCAGCAGCCCTACTGACATTCAGTACTTC. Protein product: CASSPTDIQYF.